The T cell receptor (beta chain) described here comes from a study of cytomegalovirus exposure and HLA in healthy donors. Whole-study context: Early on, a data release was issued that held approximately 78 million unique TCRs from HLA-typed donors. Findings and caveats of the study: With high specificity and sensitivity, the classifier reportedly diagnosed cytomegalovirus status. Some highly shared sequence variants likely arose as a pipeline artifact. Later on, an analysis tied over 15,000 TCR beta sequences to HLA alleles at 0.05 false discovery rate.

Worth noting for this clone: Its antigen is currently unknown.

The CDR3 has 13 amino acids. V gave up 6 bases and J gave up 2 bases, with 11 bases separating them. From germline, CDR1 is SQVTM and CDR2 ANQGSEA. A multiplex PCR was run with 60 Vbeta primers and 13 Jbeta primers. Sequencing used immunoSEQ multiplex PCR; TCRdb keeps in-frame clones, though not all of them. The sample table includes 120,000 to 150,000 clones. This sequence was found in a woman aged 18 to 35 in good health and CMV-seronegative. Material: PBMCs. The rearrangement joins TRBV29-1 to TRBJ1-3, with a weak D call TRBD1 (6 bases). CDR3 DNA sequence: TGCAGCGTCGCTCAGGGGCCTGGAAACACCATATATTTT. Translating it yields CSVAQGPGNTIYF.